Detailed here is one TCR beta chain. V gave up 4 bases and J gave up 4 bases; unmatched junction bases: 6. Germline V CDR1 and CDR2: SEHNR, FQNEAQ (reference sequence). The length of the CDR3 is 15 residues. This sample was taken from a study of T cell responses to AZD1222 COVID-19 vaccine. Some clones are missing from TCRdb's copy, which holds only in-frame ones; the method was immunoSEQ multiplex PCR. The sample contains about 95,000 clones, about 89% of which appear only once. This TCR derives from an adult in good health. The input for sequencing was peripheral blood, taken on day 0 of AZD1222 vaccination. The V and J genes are TRBV7-9 and TRBJ2-1; 8 bases agree with TRBD1. The CDR3, as DNA: TGTGCCAGCAGCTCCGGGACAGGAAGATACAATGAGCAGTTCTTC. Protein sequence: CASSSGTGRYNEQFF.